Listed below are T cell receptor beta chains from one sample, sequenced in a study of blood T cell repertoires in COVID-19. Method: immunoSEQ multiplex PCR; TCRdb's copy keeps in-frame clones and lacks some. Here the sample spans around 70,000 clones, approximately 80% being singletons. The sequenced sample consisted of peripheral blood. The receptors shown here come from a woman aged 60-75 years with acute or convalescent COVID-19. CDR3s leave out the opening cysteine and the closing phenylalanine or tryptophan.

ASTWTGSNSPLH	TRBV6-5
AWGDGLGEKLF	TRBV30
ASSLDRGNNQPQH	TRBV9
ASRQGGMNTEAF	TRBV19
ASSLVRDRGTDTQY	TRBV5-1
SVFTGQGGDEGSGANVLT	TRBV29-1
ASSPATGGLDTEAF	TRBV18
SVADTAAGGSPLH	TRBV29-1
ATGTVSYNSPLH	TRBV27
ATSDFRTGGEQYTEAF	TRBV24-1
RVDAGGGQGARGYT	TRBV29-1
ASRRIRTGRTEAF	TRBV11-2
ASGTGAAGANVLT	TRBV3-1/TRBV3-2
ASSLDRGKLF	TRBV5-8
ASSLDEGSYNSPLH	TRBV4-2
ATSSRTGSAF	TRBV24-1
ASSLNPRSPSGTGGDGYT	TRBV27
ASTSGYQETQY	TRBV2
ASSQDPAGDYGYT	TRBV4-1
ASSQGTGHSGANVLT	TRBV13
ATSRDPSGNTIY	TRBV15
ASSHAKTGRDTEAF	TRBV3-1/TRBV3-2
ASSPQAGDTDTQY	TRBV7-2
ASSATGGGNEKLF	TRBV9
ASSLSPGAGTEAF	TRBV6-1
AWNTGVDTEAF	TRBV30
ASSLSFGNTIY	TRBV3-1/TRBV3-2
ASSFDRGFTDTQY	TRBV5-4
ASIREPAGGQGYT	TRBV10-3
PGIIRVQKDTEAF	TRBV22-1
AISEWGTTGNTIY	TRBV10-3
ASSLTQYTGELF	TRBV13
SVTGVVRSSYNEQF	TRBV29-1
ASSLGGSKKETQY	TRBV7-3
AWSRGVTGELF	TRBV30
ASSLGRLMNTEAF	TRBV7-6
ASSERGGYT	TRBV6-1
ASRPTGVRTEAF	TRBV27
ATSRTFMTGSLNSNQPQH	TRBV15
ASCTAKSRQGHSPLH	TRBV5-6
ASSLGTGSYNEQF	TRBV11-3
ATSDGGTGRYQETQY	TRBV24-1
ASSFGQGARETQY	TRBV7-9
ASSAQPGDNEQF	TRBV7-9
ASSLLGRAATNEKLF	TRBV13
ASSRTGGAGNTEAF	TRBV5-1
ASSFWTSGKYNEQF	TRBV6-2/TRBV6-3
ASSPDRVDYGYT	TRBV14
ASSLQIPGLAANEQF	TRBV11-2
ASSLGRTGSNSPLH	TRBV5-1
ASSQDPRQGASKFNYGYT	TRBV4-1
ASSQDRGPNEKLF	TRBV2
ASTVRGASNYGYT	TRBV7-2
AWRILDRAF	TRBV30
ASSLGTGDHTEAF	TRBV11-3
ASSPYNSPSPYEQY	TRBV18
ASSQGVGGNQPQH	TRBV18
ASSLSAYEQY	TRBV5-4
ASSYSKGAGTEAF	TRBV6-5
ASSLEAGREQF	TRBV5-1